The 17 T cell receptor beta chains given below trace back to one sample, sequenced in a study of shared clonotypes between healthy human individuals. The table came from immunoSEQ multiplex PCR; TCRdb's copy has only in-frame clones and leaves some out. Of roughly 500,000 clones in the sample, approximately 95% were seen once. Sample: naive CD4+ T cells sorted from blood. Subset indicated: CD45RA+ positively selected. Receptors originate from a woman aged 25-40 years in good health.

The chain combines TRBV2 with TRBJ1-1; D gene unclear. Germline V CDR1 and CDR2: SNHLY, FYNNEI. Trimming cost V 7 bases and J 2 bases, with 8 bases left between them. The CDR3 totals 12 residues. CDR3 DNA sequence: TGTGCCAGCATATGGGGAAACACTGAAGCTTTCTTT. This encodes CASIWGNTEAFF.

The chain couples TRBV27 to TRBJ2-3; 10 bases line up with TRBD2. Germline V gives CDR1 MNHEY, CDR2 SMNVEV (reference sequence). The length of the CDR3 is 16 residues. Losses at the gene ends were 5 bases for V and 3 bases for J; bases not matched to a gene: 8. The CDR3 region is CASSTSSGSLTDTQYF. The CDR3, as DNA: TGTGCCAGCAGTACCTCTAGCGGGAGTTTAACAGATACGCAGTATTTT.

The chain joins TRBV25-1 to TRBJ2-1; TRBD1 is a possible D gene (5 bases). The CDR3 is made up of 16 amino acids. Germline V CDR1 and CDR2: MGHDK, SYGVNS. V was clipped by 5 bases and J by 0 bases, with 14 bases between them. The CDR3 reads CASSPQRQSSYNEQFF. The CDR3 nucleotides are TGTGCCAGCAGTCCGCAGAGACAGAGCTCCTACAATGAGCAGTTCTTC.

The chain recombines TRBV30 with TRBJ2-7; no reliable D call. The V gene's germline CDR1 is GTSNPN and CDR2 SVGIG (reference sequence). Trimming left V 3 bases short and J 2 bases short, with 8 bases between. The CDR3 totals 12 residues. This CDR3 reads CAWSPSPYEQYF. The CDR3 DNA follows: TGTGCCTGGAGCCCCTCACCCTACGAGCAGTACTTC.

The rearrangement joins TRBV5-4 to TRBJ2-5, with TRBD1 matching 8 bases. CDR1 and CDR2 from the germline V gene are SGHNT and YYREEE (reference sequence). The CDR3 is made up of 15 amino acids. V lost 0 bases and J lost 2; bases outside the gene matches: 3. In nucleotides, the CDR3 is TGTGCCAGCAGCTTGGGCGGACAGGGACAAGAGACCCAGTACTTC. Protein sequence: CASSLGGQGQETQYF.

V is TRBV28 and J is TRBJ2-7; 7 bases are shared with TRBD2. CDR3 length equals 15 residues. Trimming at V came to 4 bases and at J to 5 bases, leaving 11 bases not matched to a gene. Per germline, CDR1 MDHEN and CDR2 SYDVKM. CDR3 coding DNA: TGTGCCAGCAGTTCCGGGTGGGCGGGAGACGACGAGCAGTACTTC. Translation gives CASSSGWAGDDEQYF.

This sequence joins TRBV28 and TRBJ2-1; D may match TRBD1 or TRBD2 (5 bases each). Germline-derived CDR1 and CDR2 are MDHEN and SYDVKM. This CDR3 contains 16 residues. Trimming cost V 6 bases and J 9 bases, with 24 bases left between them. CDR3 loop: CASRSQGTWERGEQFF. The CDR3 DNA reads TGTGCCAGCAGAAGCCAAGGAACCTGGGAGAGGGGTGAGCAGTTCTTC. Using reference TRBV28 and TRBJ2-1 for the parts outside the CDR3, the full variable domain is DVKVTQSSRYLVKRTGEKVFLECVQDMDHENMFWYRQDPGLGLRLIYFSYDVKMKEKGDIPEGYSVSREKKERFSLILESASTNQTSMYLCASRSQGTWERGEQFFGPGTRLTVL.

To note about this clone: Other DNA sequences in this sample translate to the same CDR3. The V call is TRBV18, the J call TRBJ2-1; 9 nucleotides match TRBD2. V was pared by 3 bases and J by 8 bases, with 17 bases of the junction left unmatched. The CDR3 extends over 18 amino acids. CDR1 and CDR2 (germline): KGHSH, LQKENI. The CDR3 DNA sequence: TGTGCCAGCTCACCGCCGGGGGGGCTAGCGGGATTCAAAGATGAGCAGTTCTTC. Amino acid sequence: CASSPPGGLAGFKDEQFF. Drawing the rest from reference TRBV18 and TRBJ2-1, the complete variable domain is NAGVMQNPRHLVRRRGQEARLRCSPMKGHSHVYWYRQLPEEGLKFMVYLQKENIIDESGMPKERFSAEFPKEGPSILRIQQVVRGDSAAYFCASSPPGGLAGFKDEQFFGPGTRLTVL.

This clone appeared once. The rearrangement links TRBV5-4 to TRBJ2-1; 8 bases map to TRBD1. The CDR3 sequence is 14 residues long. V lost 4 bases, J lost 3 bases, and 3 bases stayed unmatched. Germline V lookup: CDR1 SGHNT, CDR2 YYREEE (reference sequence). The CDR3 region has the DNA TGTGCCAGCAGCGGGACAGGTGACTACAATGAGCAGTTCTTC. Encoded protein: CASSGTGDYNEQFF.

The chain is built from TRBV9 and TRBJ2-3, with a possible D match to TRBD2 (6 bases). Germline V gene data show CDR1 as SGDLS and CDR2 as YYNGEE. The CDR3 spans 17 residues. Trimming stripped 0 bases from V and 5 bases from J, with 19 bases between. This chain's CDR3 is CASSVGFSGSWGDTQYF. In nucleotides, the CDR3 is TGTGCCAGCAGCGTAGGCTTTTCCGGGAGCTGGGGAGATACGCAGTATTTT.

CDR3 in amino acids: CASSPAGYEQYF. As DNA, the CDR3 is TGTGCCAGCTCACCAGCGGGATACGAGCAGTACTTC. This chain links TRBV18 with TRBJ2-5; D may be TRBD2 (6 bases). The J call may be mistaken, given a closer DNA end match to TRBJ2-7. This CDR3 spans 12 amino acids. Germline V CDR1 and CDR2: KGHSH, LQKENI.

As regards this clone: Other DNA sequences in this specimen translate into the identical CDR3. V usage is TRBV9 and J usage is TRBJ2-1; 7 positions agree with TRBD2. With V trimmed by 2 bases and J by 1 base, 3 bases remained unmatched. Germline CDR1 is SGDLS and CDR2 is YYNGEE. CDR3 length equals 15 residues. CDR3 in DNA: TGTGCCAGCAGCGTTAGCGGGTCTTCCTACAATGAGCAGTTCTTC. It translates to CASSVSGSSYNEQFF.

The chain is built from TRBV6-1 and TRBJ2-1, with 11 bases matching TRBD2. The V gene end was trimmed by 6 bases and the J gene end by 3 bases; junction bases not matched to a gene: 4. The CDR3 runs to 15 residues. CDR1 and CDR2 (germline): MNHNS, SASEGT. DNA for the CDR3: TGTGCCAGCAGAGCGACTAGCGGGGTCTACAATGAGCAGTTCTTC. It yields the protein CASRATSGVYNEQFF.

This chain joins TRBV6-1 and TRBJ2-1, with 7 bases that match TRBD2. The CDR3 contains 13 residues. Trimming cost V 5 bases and J 7 bases; bases outside gene matches: 5. In germline, CDR1 is MNHNS, CDR2 SASEGT. CDR3 residues: CASSPWGGNEQFF. The CDR3 nucleotides read TGTGCCAGCAGTCCTTGGGGGGGGAATGAGCAGTTCTTC.

The chain combines TRBV13 with TRBJ2-1; the match to TRBD2 covers 9 bases. The CDR3 is 21 residues long. Per the germline V gene, CDR1 is PRHDT and CDR2 is FYEKMQ (reference sequence). Trimming at V came to 5 bases and at J to 3 bases, leaving 23 bases not matched to a gene. The CDR3 bases are TGTGCCAGCAGCCTACCACCAGGGGAGGCTAGCGGGAAAATGGTCTACAATGAGCAGTTCTTC. Translating gives CASSLPPGEASGKMVYNEQFF.

This clone was seen just once. The chain combines TRBV5-5 with TRBJ2-7; 11 bases are shared with TRBD2. With 0 bases clipped from V and 2 bases from J, the junction kept 4 bases outside the gene matches. CDR3 size: 16 residues. CDR1 is SGHKS and CDR2 is YYEKEE in the germline V gene (reference sequence). This CDR3 reads CASSLGPGLAAYEQYF. The DNA for the CDR3 is TGTGCCAGCAGCTTGGGCCCGGGACTAGCGGCCTACGAGCAGTACTTC.

V gene TRBV10-2 combines with J gene TRBJ2-3; TRBD2 is a possible D gene (6 bases). The V end lost 10 bases, the J end lost 2 bases, and 16 bases lay between the germline ends. CDR3 length equals 14 residues. Germline V gene lookup returns CDR1 WSHSY and CDR2 SAAADI. In DNA form, the CDR3 reads TGCGCCATCCCGTTAGCGGTATACACAGATACGCAGTATTTT. It translates to CAIPLAVYTDTQYF.